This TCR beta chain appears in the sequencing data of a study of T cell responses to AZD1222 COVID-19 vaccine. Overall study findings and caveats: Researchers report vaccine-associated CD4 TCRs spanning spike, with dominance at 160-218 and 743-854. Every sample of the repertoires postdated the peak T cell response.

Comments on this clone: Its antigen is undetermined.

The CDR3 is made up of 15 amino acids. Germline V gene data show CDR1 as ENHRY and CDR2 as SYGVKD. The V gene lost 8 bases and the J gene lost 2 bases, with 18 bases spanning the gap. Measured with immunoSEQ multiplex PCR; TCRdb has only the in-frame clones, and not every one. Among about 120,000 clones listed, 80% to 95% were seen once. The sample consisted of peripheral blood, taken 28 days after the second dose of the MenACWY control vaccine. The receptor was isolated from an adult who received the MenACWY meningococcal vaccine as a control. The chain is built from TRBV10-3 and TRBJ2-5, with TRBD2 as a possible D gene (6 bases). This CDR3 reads CAIGRASVTQETQYF. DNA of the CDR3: TGTGCCATCGGTCGGGCTAGCGTTACACAAGAGACCCAGTACTTC.